Each of the 26 T cell receptor beta chains below was sequenced from the same sample in a study of blood T cell repertoires in COVID-19. The data were produced by immunoSEQ multiplex PCR, yet TCRdb's version contains in-frame clones alone and is incomplete. The repertoire holds fewer than 200,000 clones, under 95% seen once, with 4.5% to 5% in the top ten. Specimen: peripheral blood. The receptors were gathered from a man between 18 and 29 years old with COVID-19, enrolled during active disease.

The chain carries TRBV7-2 and TRBJ2-7, with 8 bases aligning to TRBD1. The CDR3 has 15 residues. V shed 1 base and J 3 bases; nucleotides not matched to a gene: 5. The V gene's germline CDR1 is SGHTA and CDR2 FQGNSA. Written as DNA, the CDR3 is TGTGCCAGCAGCTTAGTCCTGGACAGGGACTACGAGCAGTACTTC. Translated, it gives CASSLVLDRDYEQYF.

J is TRBJ2-2 and V is TRBV9, with 8 bases fitting TRBD2. In germline, CDR1 is SGDLS, CDR2 YYNGEE. This CDR3 contains 16 residues. Losses at the gene ends were 0 bases for V and 4 bases for J; bases not matched to a gene: 5. The DNA for the CDR3 is TGTGCCAGCAGCGTAGCTCTGGCGGGGGGCACCGGGGAGCTGTTTTTT. Protein: CASSVALAGGTGELFF.

The gene calls are TRBV28 and TRBJ2-3; a possible D gene is TRBD2 (6 bases). Looked up from germline, CDR1 is MDHEN and CDR2 is SYDVKM. The CDR3 totals 15 residues. V lost 10 bases to trimming and J lost 1 base, with 18 bases between them. In DNA, the CDR3 is TGTGCCATACGGGAGACCCTGGGGCGCACAGATACGCAGTATTTT. This codes for CAIRETLGRTDTQYF.

CDR3 nucleotides: TGTGCCAGCTCACGAGGCCTAGCGAAAAATGAGCAGTTCTTC. Translating it yields CASSRGLAKNEQFF. J is TRBJ2-1 and V is TRBV18; possible D gene TRBD2, 6 bases. Trimming took 4 bases from V and 7 from J, leaving 14 bases between them. The CDR3 contains 14 residues. Germline V gene lookup returns CDR1 KGHSH and CDR2 LQKENI.

The chain recombines TRBV6-5 with TRBJ1-2; D is possibly TRBD1 (5 bases). Trimming took 7 bases from V and 3 from J, leaving 18 bases between them. This CDR3 spans 15 amino acids. The germline gives CDR1 MNHEY, CDR2 SVGAGI. CDR3 region: CASTPRGGGYYGYTF. The CDR3 nucleotides are TGTGCCAGCACCCCCCGCGGCGGGGGGTACTATGGCTACACCTTC.

The V gene is TRBV4-3, the J gene TRBJ2-7, with TRBD1 identical over 7 bases. The ends lost 4 bases at V and 0 bases at J; junction bases unmatched: 3. Germline V gene sequence: CDR1 LGHNA, CDR2 YSLEER. This CDR3 spans 14 amino acids. CDR3 bases: TGCGCCAGCAGCCCAGGGGACAGCTCCTACGAGCAGTACTTC. The encoded protein is CASSPGDSSYEQYF.

This chain joins TRBV2 and TRBJ2-1, with D possibly matching TRBD2 (5 bases). The CDR3 loop spans 13 amino acids. Trimming took 5 bases from V and 8 from J, leaving 13 bases between them. Germline CDR1 SNHLY, CDR2 FYNNEI. CDR3 in amino acids: CASSPRGVDEQFF. The CDR3 DNA is TGTGCCAGCAGTCCCCGGGGAGTGGATGAGCAGTTCTTC.

This clone was seen a handful of times. The chain couples TRBV7-2 to TRBJ2-1; TRBD2 agrees at 7 bases. J lost 2 bases, V lost 3 bases, and 1 base had no gene match. Looked up from germline, CDR1 is SGHTA and CDR2 is FQGNSA. CDR3 length: 14 residues. The DNA for the CDR3 is TGTGCCAGCAGCTTGGCGGGGGCCTACAATGAGCAGTTCTTC. It codes for CASSLAGAYNEQFF.

The V call is TRBV29-1, the J call TRBJ1-2; tentatively, D is TRBD1 (6 bases). The CDR3 contains 13 residues. Germline CDR1 is SQVTM and CDR2 is ANQGSEA. Trimming cost V 7 bases and J 4 bases, with 16 bases left between them. The CDR3 DNA sequence: TGCAGCGCCAAAAGGGCGGACAGCTATGGCTACACCTTC. Amino acids: CSAKRADSYGYTF.

The rearrangement links TRBV18 to TRBJ1-3; tentative D call: TRBD1 (5 bases). Germline CDR1 KGHSH, CDR2 LQKENI. This CDR3 has 14 amino acids. V shed 4 bases and J shed 4 bases, with 11 bases lying between them. The CDR3: CASSQGRFGNTIYF. In DNA form, the CDR3 reads TGTGCCAGCTCACAGGGGAGGTTCGGAAACACCATATATTTT.

V and J are TRBV3-1 (or the pseudogene TRBV3-2) and TRBJ1-2; D remains ambiguous. The CDR3 spans 13 residues. Trimming left V 0 bases short and J 7 bases short, with 9 bases between. The germline V gene encodes CDR1 LGHDT and CDR2 YNNKEL (reference sequence). CDR3 coding DNA: TGTGCCAGCAGCCAAGATCGGGTTACTGGCTACACCTTC. Translation gives CASSQDRVTGYTF.

This clone has a single count. V gene TRBV3-1 (or the pseudogene TRBV3-2) combines with J gene TRBJ1-5; no clear D gene. The germline V gene encodes CDR1 LGHDT and CDR2 YNNKEL (reference sequence). Trimming removed 1 base at V and 6 bases at J, with 10 bases between. CDR3 size: 14 residues. In DNA, the CDR3 is TGTGCCAGCAGCCAAGGTCAGGATGCTCAGCCCCAGCATTTT. Translating it yields CASSQGQDAQPQHF.

This chain joins TRBV7-6 and TRBJ1-1, with 8 bases fitting TRBD1. The CDR3 sequence is 15 residues long. Trimming removed 4 bases from V and 10 bases from J; junction bases left unmatched: 14. CDR1 is SGHVS and CDR2 is FNYEAQ in the germline V gene. DNA of the CDR3: TGTGCCAGCAGCTCGGGACAGGACGAACTTCGCGGAGCTTTCTTT. Its protein product is CASSSGQDELRGAFF.

V usage is TRBV27 and J usage is TRBJ1-1; TRBD1 might be the D (6 bases). The V and J ends lost 5 bases and 5 bases respectively, with 12 bases between them. Germline CDR1 and CDR2: MNHEY and SMNVEV (reference sequence). This CDR3 has 13 amino acids. The CDR3 DNA sequence: TGTGCCAGCAGTCCACAGGGTAATACTGAAGCTTTCTTT. Protein product: CASSPQGNTEAFF.

The chain uses TRBV7-8 and TRBJ1-5; TRBD1 matches 9 bases. Losses at the gene ends were 4 bases for V and 1 base for J; bases not matched to a gene: 8. Germline V gene lookup returns CDR1 SGHVS and CDR2 FQNEAQ. The CDR3 totals 17 residues. CDR3 sequence: CASSSQGAWVSNQPQHF. CDR3 in DNA: TGTGCCAGCAGCTCACAGGGGGCTTGGGTAAGCAATCAGCCCCAGCATTTT. Full variable domain (remainder filled in from reference TRBV7-8 and TRBJ1-5): GAGVSQSPRYKVAKRGQDVALRCDPISGHVSLFWYQQALGQGPEFLTYFQNEAQLDKSGLPSDRFFAERPEGSVSTLKIQRTQQEDSAVYLCASSSQGAWVSNQPQHFGDGTRLSIL.

The chain carries TRBV12-3 or TRBV12-4 and TRBJ2-7; D may be TRBD2 (6 bases). V dropped 4 bases and J dropped 5 bases, with 9 bases sitting between them. The CDR3 has 12 amino acids. The CDR3 DNA reads as TGTGCCAGCAGTTGGGGGGACGACGAGCAGTACTTC. Encoded protein: CASSWGDDEQYF.

This clone was picked up one time. The gene calls are TRBV6-2 or TRBV6-3 and TRBJ2-5, with 8 bases lining up with TRBD2. The CDR3 loop spans 17 amino acids. Germline values: CDR1 MNHEY, CDR2 SVGEGT. V lost 2 bases, J lost 0 bases, and 8 bases stayed unmatched. The CDR3: CASSYPTSGLYQETQYF. CDR3 in DNA: TGTGCCAGCAGTTACCCAACTAGCGGACTATACCAAGAGACCCAGTACTTC.

This rearrangement joins TRBV12-3 or TRBV12-4 to TRBJ1-5; TRBD1 agrees at 9 bases. The CDR3 contains 13 residues. V lost 6 bases, J lost 5 bases, and 2 bases stayed unmatched. The CDR3 here is CASRTGGDQPQHF. The DNA of the CDR3 is TGTGCCAGCAGAACAGGGGGCGATCAGCCCCAGCATTTT.

The V gene is TRBV2, the J gene TRBJ1-2; TRBD1 agrees at 7 bases. The V gene end was trimmed by 9 bases and the J gene end by 0 bases; junction bases not matched to a gene: 7. CDR3 length equals 14 residues. CDR1 and CDR2 (germline): SNHLY, FYNNEI. Here the CDR3 DNA reads TGTGCCAGACGGGTCAGGGGGACTAACTATGGCTACACCTTC. Residues: CARRVRGTNYGYTF.

The V gene is TRBV7-2, the J gene TRBJ2-7, with TRBD2 identical over 13 bases. CDR3 length: 14 amino acids. Germline V gene sequence: CDR1 SGHTA, CDR2 FQGNSA. V lost 7 bases and J lost 5; bases outside the gene matches: 5. The CDR3 sequence: CASTLTSGRNEQYF. The CDR3 DNA is TGTGCCAGCACCTTGACTAGCGGGAGGAACGAGCAGTACTTC.

Note on this clone: Other DNA sequences of this sample code for an identical CDR3. The genes are TRBV9 and TRBJ2-1; 12 bases are a match to TRBD2. The ends lost 3 bases at V and 10 bases at J; junction bases unmatched: 2. CDR1 is SGDLS, CDR2 YYNGEE, per germline. The CDR3 length is 13 residues. The CDR3 loop reads CASSAGTSGEQFF. CDR3 nucleotide sequence: TGTGCCAGCAGCGCCGGGACTAGCGGGGAGCAGTTCTTC.

V and J are TRBV19 and TRBJ2-1; TRBD1 matches at 9 bases. Germline CDR1 LNHDA, CDR2 SQIVND (reference sequence). The CDR3 loop spans 16 amino acids. Unmatched junction bases numbered 18, after V lost 9 bases and J lost 9 bases. CDR3 protein: CASRGWSGQGGGEQFF. CDR3 in DNA: TGTGCCAGCCGGGGGTGGTCGGGACAGGGAGGGGGTGAGCAGTTCTTC. Variable domain in full (rest from reference TRBV19 and TRBJ2-1): DGGITQSPKYLFRKEGQNVTLSCEQNLNHDAMYWYRQDPGQGLRLIYYSQIVNDFQKGDIAEGYSVSREKKESFPLTVTSAQKNPTAFYLCASRGWSGQGGGEQFFGPGTRLTVL.

This clone was observed once. The V and J genes are TRBV7-9 and TRBJ2-7; tentatively, D is TRBD1 (5 bases). The V gene's germline CDR1 is SEHNR and CDR2 FQNEAQ (reference sequence). V dropped 4 bases and J dropped 2 bases, with 15 bases sitting between them. The CDR3 runs 15 residues. The CDR3 region is CASSSGREKAYEQYF. CDR3 DNA sequence: TGTGCCAGCAGCTCAGGCAGGGAAAAGGCCTACGAGCAGTACTTC.

The chain recombines TRBV5-1 with TRBJ2-7; 12 bases agree with TRBD2. Germline-derived CDR1 and CDR2 are SGHRS and YFSETQ. Trimming cost V 1 base and J 2 bases; bases outside gene matches: 4. The CDR3 runs 16 residues. In nucleotides, the CDR3 is TGCGCCAGCAGCTTGACACTAGCGGGAGGCGCCTACGAGCAGTACTTC. Protein product: CASSLTLAGGAYEQYF.

V gene TRBV9 combines with J gene TRBJ1-1, with D tentatively TRBD1 (5 bases). Germline V gene data show CDR1 as SGDLS and CDR2 as YYNGEE. The CDR3 consists of 15 residues. The germline V and J ends were trimmed by 7 bases and 0 bases, with 16 bases remaining between them. The CDR3 DNA follows: TGTGCCAGCTCTTCGACAGCTTACATGAACACTGAAGCTTTCTTT. The encoded protein is CASSSTAYMNTEAFF. Drawing the rest from reference TRBV9 and TRBJ1-1, the complete variable domain is DSGVTQTPKHLITATGQRVTLRCSPRSGDLSVYWYQQSLDQGLQFLIQYYNGEERAKGNILERFSAQQFPDLHSELNLSSLELGDSALYFCASSSTAYMNTEAFFGQGTRLTVV.

The rearrangement uses TRBV6-2 or TRBV6-3 and TRBJ1-5; D possibly corresponds to TRBD1 (5 bases). Germline-derived CDR1 and CDR2 are MNHEY and SVGEGT. CDR3 size: 16 residues. Trimming took off 2 bases at V and 0 bases at J, with 11 bases between the two ends. This CDR3 is CASSYPGDYSNQPQHF. In DNA, the CDR3 is TGTGCCAGCAGTTACCCCGGGGACTATAGCAATCAGCCCCAGCATTTT.